This T cell receptor (beta chain) was observed in a study of metastatic and nonmetastatic thyroid tumors. Worth noting for this clone: Relative to the germline gene, one junction end is altered; a read error may explain this.

The CDR3 sequence is 15 residues long. Germline-derived CDR1 and CDR2 are MNHEY and SVGEGT. Thyroid surgery was preceded by no treatment in any patient. TCRdb recomputed clones from the PCR reads via MiXCR. This table has thousands of clones, about 27% appearing once. Sequencing was performed on adjacent normal tissue. The TCR was taken from a female donor with papillary thyroid cancer or a benign thyroid nodule (not recorded which). Some clones in this sample may be carry-over from other donors' samples. V gene TRBV6-2 or TRBV6-3 combines with J gene TRBJ2-1; 10 nucleotides align to TRBD2. The CDR3 region has the DNA TGTGCCAGCGGTTACGGGCTAGCGGGAGCTTATGAGCAGTTCTTC. This translates into CASGYGLAGAYEQFF.